This TCR beta chain is from a study of shared clonotypes between healthy human individuals. The overall study: Plates per donor: three CD4 naive, three CD4 memory, two CD8 naive, one CD8 memory.

Germline lookup yields CDR1 LNHNV and CDR2 YYDKDF (reference sequence). V lost 3 bases to trimming and J lost 3 bases; unmatched junction nucleotides: 1. CDR3 size: 15 residues. This clone was found once. Its antigen is still unknown. The sample carries other DNA sequences with the same CDR3. General study points: Non-shared clonotypes showed lower generation probabilities than clonotypes common to all four donors.

Using 200 ng DNA, approximately 27,000 T cell genomes, the sorted-subset replicate PCRs were run. Authors' analysis steps: In the immunoSEQ data, sequences were junction-only and lacked quality scores, so filtering differed. Data came from immunoSEQ multiplex PCR; TCRdb stores just in-frame clones and leaves some out. The DNA gave D and trimming, while V, J and clone size come from that table. This sample has over 800,000 clones, with 92% found just once. Terminally differentiated effector memory CD45RA+ cells were left out of the naive CD8 fraction, which was CD45RO-negative and positively selected for CCR7.

The receptor was isolated from a young man in good health. The specimen sequenced was naive CD8+ T cells sorted from blood. The J gene is TRBJ2-7, the V gene TRBV15; 14 nucleotides match TRBD2. The CDR3 is CATSRGTSGSYEQYF. The CDR3 bases are TGTGCCACCAGCAGGGGGACTAGCGGGAGCTACGAGCAGTACTTC.